What follows are 5 T cell receptor beta chains derived from one specimen sequenced in a study of T-cell memory formation after mild COVID-19. Each CDR3 protein is one row after TCRdb ran MiXCR on the 5' RACE reads. The table lists 90,000 to 120,000 distinct CDR3 sequences, under 15% of them singletons. The sample was PBMCs or a T cell subset sorted from them (not recorded which). These TCRs come from a man younger than 35 who had mild COVID-19 (a few samples of this study predate the infection). Cell type and time point are not known.

The table lists this clonotype with a few counts. The chain carries TRBV21-1 and TRBJ2-3; TRBD2, the table's D call, lacks a check against the DNA. TRBV21-1 is described as a pseudogene. The CDR3 runs 18 residues. Here the CDR3 reads CASSKDNSGGPQLNTQYF. Here the CDR3 DNA reads TGTGCCAGCAGCAAAGATAATAGCGGGGGTCCACAGCTAAATACGCAGTATTTT.

This clonotype was found a few times. The rearrangement joins TRBV29-1 to TRBJ1-2; D is ambiguous. Per the germline V gene, CDR1 is SQVTM and CDR2 is ANQGSEA. V shed 3 bases and J shed 1 base, with 9 bases lying between them. The CDR3 covers 13 residues. CDR3 in amino acids: CSVEHGGNYGYTF. CDR3 coding DNA: TGCAGCGTTGAGCACGGCGGTAACTATGGCTACACCTTC.

This clonotype turned up a few times. This chain joins TRBV4-1 and TRBJ1-1; D unclear. The germline gives CDR1 MGHRA, CDR2 YSYEKL. The V gene lost 1 base and the J gene lost 1 base, with 7 bases spanning the gap. CDR3 length: 14 amino acids. The CDR3 is CASSQGDSNTEAFF. DNA for the CDR3: TGCGCCAGCAGCCAAGGAGACTCGAACACTGAAGCTTTCTTT.

V gene TRBV29-1 combines with J gene TRBJ2-5; 8 nucleotides match TRBD1. V shed 6 bases and J 5 bases; nucleotides not matched to a gene: 11. CDR3 length: 14 amino acids. Germline V gives CDR1 SQVTM, CDR2 ANQGSEA. The CDR3 region is CSVDLQGALETQYF. DNA for the CDR3: TGCAGCGTAGACCTTCAGGGGGCGTTGGAGACCCAGTACTTC.

At least ten counts were recorded for this clonotype. CDR3 in DNA: TGTGCCAGCAGCGCAAGAGCCTACGAGCAGTACTTC. Protein product: CASSARAYEQYF. The chain employs TRBV7-9 and TRBJ2-7; D ambiguous. In germline, CDR1 is SEHNR, CDR2 FQNEAQ (reference sequence). CDR3 length equals 12 residues. The V and J ends lost 5 bases and 2 bases respectively, with 7 bases between them.